This T cell receptor (beta chain) was recorded in a study of blood T cell repertoires in COVID-19. On the study more broadly: Samples taken during acute and convalescent COVID-19 were collected in the United States, Italy and Spain. Sources were T cells, B-cell-depleted T cells, or PBMCs; the material itself was cDNA or gDNA.

The junction had 10 bases not matched to a gene; V was cut back by 1 base and J by 8 bases. Germline CDR1 reads SGHVS; CDR2 reads FNYEAQ. The CDR3 is 15 residues long. Per the original data handling: Quantification of nucleated cells was approximated via reference gene primer amplification. TCRdb's copy holds only in-frame clones and misses some; the assay was immunoSEQ multiplex PCR. The DNA gave D and trimming, while V, J and clone size come from that table. The sample consists of about 98,000 clones, roughly 80% of them appearing once. V and J are TRBV7-6 and TRBJ1-1, with 7 bases that match TRBD1. Sequenced material: peripheral blood. The clonotype originates from a man of 80 years or more with acute or convalescent COVID-19. The CDR3 loop is CASSLGGAGGQEAFF. The CDR3 DNA is TGTGCCAGCAGCTTAGGGGGTGCGGGGGGACAGGAAGCTTTCTTT.